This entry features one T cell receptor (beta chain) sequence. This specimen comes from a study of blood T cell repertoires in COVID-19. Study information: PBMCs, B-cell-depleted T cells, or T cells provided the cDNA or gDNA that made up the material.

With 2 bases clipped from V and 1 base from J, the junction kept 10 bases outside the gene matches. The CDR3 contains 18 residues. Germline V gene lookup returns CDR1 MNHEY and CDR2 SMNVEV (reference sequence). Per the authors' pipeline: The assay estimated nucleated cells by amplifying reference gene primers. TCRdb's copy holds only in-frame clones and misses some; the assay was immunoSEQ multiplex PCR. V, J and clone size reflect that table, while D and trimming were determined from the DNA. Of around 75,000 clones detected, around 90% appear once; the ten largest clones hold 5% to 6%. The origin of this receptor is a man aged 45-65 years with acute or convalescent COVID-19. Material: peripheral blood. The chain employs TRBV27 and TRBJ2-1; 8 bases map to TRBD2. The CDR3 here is CASSLRVSGGASYNEQFF. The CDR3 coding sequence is TGTGCCAGCAGTTTAAGGGTGTCGGGGGGGGCTTCCTACAATGAGCAGTTCTTC.